One and the same sample provided the 26 T cell receptor beta chains below, sequenced in a study of follicular helper T cells after annual influenza vaccination. The data were produced by immunoSEQ multiplex PCR, yet TCRdb's version contains in-frame clones alone and is incomplete. This sample has about 10,000 clones, with 84% found just once. Sample time point: 2013-2014 season, 7 days after vaccination. The sample was CXCR5- memory CD4+ T cells sorted from blood, taken 7 days after influenza vaccination. The receptors were gathered from an adult who received the influenza vaccine.

This chain links TRBV28 with TRBJ1-2, with D maybe TRBD1 (6 bases). CDR1 and CDR2 (germline): MDHEN, SYDVKM. The V end was cut by 2 bases, the J end by 0 bases, with 10 bases between. The CDR3 runs 15 residues. DNA of the CDR3: TGTGCCAGCAGTTTAAAGGGGGGAGCTAACTATGGCTACACCTTC. Residues: CASSLKGGANYGYTF.

The chain joins TRBV19 to TRBJ1-1; D gene uncertain. The V gene's germline CDR1 is LNHDA and CDR2 SQIVND (reference sequence). This CDR3 region has 17 residues. The germline V and J ends were trimmed by 2 bases and 2 bases, with 18 bases remaining between them. Written as DNA, the CDR3 is TGTGCCAGTAGTATAACTCCGGGATTCGACCTAAACACTGAAGCTTTCTTT. Translation: CASSITPGFDLNTEAFF.

The chain uses TRBV5-6 and TRBJ1-4, with 10 bases matching TRBD1. This CDR3 is 16 amino acids long. Germline V gives CDR1 SGHDT, CDR2 YYEEEE. V shed 0 bases and J 6 bases; nucleotides not matched to a gene: 5. The CDR3 reads CASSLAGGQGYEKLFF. DNA of the CDR3: TGTGCCAGCAGCTTGGCCGGGGGACAGGGGTATGAAAAACTGTTTTTT.

This chain joins TRBV6-5 and TRBJ2-1, with D perhaps TRBD1 or TRBD2 (6 bases each). The germline V and J ends were trimmed by 6 bases and 10 bases, with 10 bases remaining between them. Germline loops: CDR1 MNHEY, CDR2 SVGAGI. This CDR3 region has 11 residues. The CDR3 nucleotides read TGTGCCAGCAGGGGGGGCAGGGAGCAGTTCTTC. Its translation: CASRGGREQFF.

The chain uses TRBV5-1 and TRBJ2-6; maybe TRBD1 (6 bases). V dropped 0 bases and J dropped 0 bases, with 10 bases sitting between them. Germline V CDR1 and CDR2: SGHRS, YFSETQ. This CDR3 contains 17 residues. Written as DNA, the CDR3 is TGCGCCAGCAGCTTGGGACAGGCATTCTCTGGGGCCAACGTCCTGACTTTC. It is translated as CASSLGQAFSGANVLTF.

This sequence joins TRBV27 and TRBJ1-5; D gene uncertain. Trimming pared 6 bases from V and 0 bases from J, leaving 9 bases between. This CDR3 comprises 14 residues. Germline CDR1 and CDR2: MNHEY and SMNVEV (reference sequence). The CDR3 is CASRPNLSNQPQHF. CDR3 DNA: TGTGCCAGCAGACCTAACCTTAGCAATCAGCCCCAGCATTTT.

The chain has TRBV9 and TRBJ1-1, with D perhaps matching TRBD1 (5 bases). Between the trimmed V and J ends, which lost 0 bases and 3 bases, there was a span of 9 bases. Germline-derived CDR1 and CDR2 are SGDLS and YYNGEE. CDR3 length: 14 residues. The CDR3 DNA is TGTGCCAGCAGCGTAGTGCGGGGCTACACTGAAGCTTTCTTT. Translation gives CASSVVRGYTEAFF.

The chain employs TRBV9 and TRBJ2-1; the match to TRBD2 covers 9 bases. CDR1 and CDR2 from the germline V gene are SGDLS and YYNGEE. The CDR3 is 19 amino acids. V lost 0 bases, J lost 8 bases, and 18 bases stayed unmatched. CDR3 coding DNA: TGTGCCAGCAGCGTAGGAGAGAGGAGGCGGGAGGGCCGACTCGATGAGCAGTTCTTC. The encoded protein is CASSVGERRREGRLDEQFF.

V is TRBV19 and J is TRBJ2-5; weak D call: TRBD2 (5 bases). In germline, CDR1 is LNHDA, CDR2 SQIVND (reference sequence). The length of the CDR3 is 14 residues. V lost 4 bases to trimming and J lost 5 bases, with 14 bases between them. The CDR3 spells CASSSGSGVETQYF. CDR3 nucleotides: TGTGCCAGTAGTAGCGGTTCCGGGGTTGAGACCCAGTACTTC.

The rearrangement joins TRBV19 to TRBJ2-7; possibly TRBD1 for D (6 bases). The CDR3 sequence is 14 residues long. Per the germline V gene, CDR1 is LNHDA and CDR2 is SQIVND (reference sequence). V lost 4 bases, J lost 0 bases, and 10 bases lay in between. In DNA form, the CDR3 reads TGTGCCAGTAGTAAGGACAGCCTCTCCTACGAGCAGTACTTC. Amino acid sequence: CASSKDSLSYEQYF.

This CDR3 reads CASSVDWTLDRELFF. The CDR3 bases are TGTGCCAGCAGCGTAGATTGGACCTTAGACCGGGAGCTGTTTTTT. The chain recombines TRBV9 with TRBJ2-2; D gene unclear. Germline V gene sequence: CDR1 SGDLS, CDR2 YYNGEE. CDR3 size: 15 residues. Trimming shortened V by 0 bases and J by 9 bases, and 15 bases separated the two germline ends.

The CDR3 DNA reads as TGTGCCAGCAGCCCGAGACTAGGGACAGCAGCCTACGAGCAGTACTTC. Protein: CASSPRLGTAAYEQYF. V is TRBV5-8 and J is TRBJ2-7, with a tentative D call TRBD1 (7 bases). The germline V and J ends were trimmed by 4 bases and 2 bases, with 19 bases remaining between them. There are 16 residues in the CDR3. CDR1 is SGHTS, CDR2 YDEGEE, per germline. Variable domain in full (rest from reference TRBV5-8 and TRBJ2-7): EAGVTQSPTHLIKTRGQQATLRCSPISGHTSVYWYQQALGLGLQFLLWYDEGEERNRGNFPPRFSGRQFPNYSSELNVNALELEDSALYLCASSPRLGTAAYEQYFGPGTRLTVT.

This chain links TRBV4-1 with TRBJ2-7, with 9 bases aligning to TRBD1. J was trimmed by 3 bases and V by 5 bases; bases with no gene match: 5. This CDR3 has 14 residues. Per the germline V gene, CDR1 is MGHRA and CDR2 is YSYEKL. CDR3 region: CASSRQTGGYEQYF. The CDR3 DNA reads as TGCGCCAGCAGCAGACAGACAGGGGGCTACGAGCAGTACTTC.

This sequence joins TRBV28 and TRBJ2-6; D possibly uses TRBD1 or TRBD2 (5 bases each). Trimming removed 8 bases at V and 4 bases at J, with 18 bases between. The CDR3 is 16 residues long. Per germline, CDR1 MDHEN and CDR2 SYDVKM. The CDR3 nucleotides are TGTGCCAGCGGTTCGGGTGGGACGTCAGGGGCCAACGTCCTGACTTTC. This sequence encodes CASGSGGTSGANVLTF.

The sample holds one count of this clone. The CDR3 reads CSGDRGPGEQFF. The CDR3, as DNA: TGCAGCGGGGACAGGGGGCCGGGTGAGCAGTTCTTC. This chain joins TRBV29-1 and TRBJ2-1; 12 bases match TRBD1. After removal of 7 bases from V and 9 bases from J, the junction contained 4 bases not matched to a gene. This CDR3 is built from 12 residues. The germline V gene encodes CDR1 SQVTM and CDR2 ANQGSEA.

This clone was detected only a few times. The chain recombines TRBV19 with TRBJ1-5, with D uncertain. Germline V gene sequence: CDR1 LNHDA, CDR2 SQIVND (reference sequence). V was trimmed by 6 bases and J by 5 bases, leaving 11 bases between them. This CDR3 region has 13 residues. CDR3 bases: TGTGCCAGTAGCCTCCGGGTGGATCAGCCCCAGCATTTT. Translating it yields CASSLRVDQPQHF.

The chain links TRBV7-2 to TRBJ1-2; a possible D gene is TRBD1 (5 bases). The CDR3 has 14 residues. The germline V gene encodes CDR1 SGHTA and CDR2 FQGNSA. V lost 6 bases, J lost 1 base, and 12 bases lay in between. The CDR3 DNA reads as TGTGCCAGCAGGCTAGGGGACCGTAACTATGGCTACACCTTC. Its protein product is CASRLGDRNYGYTF.

The V call is TRBV28, the J call TRBJ2-7, with 7 bases fitting TRBD1. In germline, CDR1 is MDHEN, CDR2 SYDVKM. The trim removed 4 bases at V and 4 bases at J, leaving 13 bases unmatched. The CDR3 extends over 16 amino acids. CDR3 sequence (DNA): TGTGCCAGCAGTTCCTGGACAGGAAAGGTATATTACGAGCAGTACTTC. It yields the protein CASSSWTGKVYYEQYF.

The J gene is TRBJ1-1, the V gene TRBV6-1; D gene uncertain. Germline CDR1 and CDR2: MNHNS and SASEGT. Trimming took off 0 bases at V and 2 bases at J, with 13 bases between the two ends. There are 16 residues in the CDR3. The CDR3 loop is CASSEAQASLNTEAFF. DNA of the CDR3: TGTGCCAGCAGTGAAGCGCAAGCCAGTCTTAACACTGAAGCTTTCTTT.

The rearrangement links TRBV19 to TRBJ1-5; D is uncertain. The CDR3 totals 12 residues. Germline V gene lookup returns CDR1 LNHDA and CDR2 SQIVND (reference sequence). V dropped 7 bases and J dropped 2 bases, with 6 bases sitting between them. CDR3 amino acids: CASNLGNQPQHF. The CDR3 nucleotides are TGTGCCAGTAATTTGGGCAATCAGCCCCAGCATTTT.

This chain joins TRBV2 and TRBJ1-1; D is perhaps TRBD1 (5 bases). Germline CDR1 is SNHLY and CDR2 is FYNNEI. This CDR3 spans 14 amino acids. Trimming pared 6 bases from V and 4 bases from J, leaving 15 bases between. Written as DNA, the CDR3 is TGTGCCAGCAGATTCGGCCAAGGGGTCACTGAAGCTTTCTTT. Protein: CASRFGQGVTEAFF.

The chain couples TRBV5-4 to TRBJ2-5; perhaps TRBD1 as D (5 bases). The germline V gene has CDR1 SGHNT and CDR2 YYREEE (reference sequence). CDR3 size: 13 residues. Trimming took 0 bases from V and 7 from J, leaving 10 bases between them. As DNA, the CDR3 is TGTGCCAGCAGCTTGGGGCAGGGTTCGACCCAGTACTTC. Its translation is CASSLGQGSTQYF.

The CDR3 region is CASRKDSRGNQPQHF. CDR3 nucleotides: TGTGCCAGCAGAAAGGACAGCCGGGGCAATCAGCCCCAGCATTTT. The chain has TRBV6-5 and TRBJ1-5, with D possibly being TRBD1 (6 bases). The V and J ends lost 6 bases and 2 bases respectively, with 14 bases between them. CDR1 is MNHEY, CDR2 SVGAGI, per germline. The CDR3 is made up of 15 amino acids.

This sequence joins TRBV5-1 and TRBJ2-3; 9 nucleotides align to TRBD2. V was clipped by 7 bases and J by 4 bases; unmatched bases: 10. Per germline, CDR1 SGHRS and CDR2 YFSETQ. This CDR3 is 15 amino acids long. Here the CDR3 DNA reads TGCGCCAGCCGGCAGGCGGGGGGGCGGGCAGATACGCAGTATTTT. It codes for CASRQAGGRADTQYF.

The chain carries TRBV7-8 and TRBJ2-3; D remains unclear. V was pared by 4 bases and J by 5 bases, with 10 bases between. The CDR3 covers 13 residues. From germline, CDR1 is SGHVS and CDR2 FQNEAQ. CDR3 residues: CASSSVGKDTQYF. The CDR3 DNA is TGTGCCAGCAGCTCTGTGGGGAAAGATACGCAGTATTTT.

This clone showed up just a few times. The chain is built from TRBV2 and TRBJ2-2; D call uncertain. Trimming left V 5 bases short and J 3 bases short, with 7 bases between. CDR1 is SNHLY, CDR2 FYNNEI, per germline. The CDR3 has 13 residues. The CDR3 loop reads CASSNTYTGELFF. As DNA, the CDR3 is TGTGCCAGCAGTAACACGTACACCGGGGAGCTGTTTTTT.